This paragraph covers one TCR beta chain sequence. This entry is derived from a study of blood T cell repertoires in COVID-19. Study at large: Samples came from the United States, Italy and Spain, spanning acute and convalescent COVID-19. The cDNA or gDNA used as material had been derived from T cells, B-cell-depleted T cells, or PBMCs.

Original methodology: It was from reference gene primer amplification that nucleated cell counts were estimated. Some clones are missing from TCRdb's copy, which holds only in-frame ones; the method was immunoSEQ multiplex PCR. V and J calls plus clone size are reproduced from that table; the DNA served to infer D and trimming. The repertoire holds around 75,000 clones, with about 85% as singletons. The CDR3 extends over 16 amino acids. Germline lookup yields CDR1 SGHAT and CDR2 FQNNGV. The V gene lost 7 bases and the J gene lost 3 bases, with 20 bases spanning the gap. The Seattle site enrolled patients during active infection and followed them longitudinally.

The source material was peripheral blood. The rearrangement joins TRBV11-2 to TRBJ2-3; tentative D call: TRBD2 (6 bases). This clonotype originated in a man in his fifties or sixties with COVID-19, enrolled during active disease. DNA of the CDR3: TGTGCCAGCACCACCTTTGTGGGTGGAGGGACAGATACGCAGTATTTT. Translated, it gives CASTTFVGGGTDTQYF.